A single sample gave rise to the 7 T cell receptor beta chains below, sequenced in a study of preoperative IRX-2 immunotherapy in early breast cancer. The table came from immunoSEQ multiplex PCR; TCRdb's copy has only in-frame clones and leaves some out. This table has 20,000 to 30,000 clones, 65% to 85% appearing once. Treatment described: preoperative locoregional IRX-2 cytokine immunotherapy. The input for sequencing was lymph node tissue, taken before IRX-2 immunotherapy. Receptors originate from a human donor with breast cancer.

The chain recombines TRBV6-8 with TRBJ2-7; TRBD1 is a possible D gene (6 bases). The CDR3 is 16 amino acids. V was shortened by 6 bases and J by 3 bases, with 21 bases between the two germline ends. Germline V gene lookup returns CDR1 MNHGY and CDR2 SAAAGT. The CDR3 loop is CASRPDRSLTSYEQYF. CDR3 DNA sequence: TGTGCCAGCAGACCCGACAGGAGCCTAACTAGCTACGAGCAGTACTTC.

The V and J genes are TRBV19 and TRBJ1-6, with D hard to call. CDR1 is LNHDA and CDR2 is SQIVND in the germline V gene (reference sequence). This CDR3 is 16 amino acids long. V gave up 5 bases and J gave up 10 bases, with 21 bases separating them. The CDR3 bases are TGTGCCAGTAGTCCTGGGATAAAGGGCGCGAGATCACCCCTCCACTTT. Translated, it gives CASSPGIKGARSPLHF. The full variable domain, rest sourced from reference TRBV19 and TRBJ1-6, is DGGITQSPKYLFRKEGQNVTLSCEQNLNHDAMYWYRQDPGQGLRLIYYSQIVNDFQKGDIAEGYSVSREKKESFPLTVTSAQKNPTAFYLCASSPGIKGARSPLHFGNGTRLTVT.

The rearrangement joins TRBV10-2 to TRBJ2-7; TRBD2 is a possible D gene (6 bases). The germline V gene has CDR1 WSHSY and CDR2 SAAADI. V dropped 4 bases and J dropped 2 bases, with 12 bases sitting between them. This CDR3 comprises 14 residues. The CDR3, as DNA: TGCGCCAGCAGTGCCGGGGGAGTCGCCTACGAGCAGTACTTC. Encoded protein: CASSAGGVAYEQYF.

In this sample, this clone turned up a few times. The V gene is TRBV11-3, the J gene TRBJ2-2; D gene uncertain. There are 16 residues in the CDR3. V lost 2 bases and J 0 bases, leaving 10 bases between the germline ends. CDR1 and CDR2 from the germline V gene are SGHNT and YENEEA. The CDR3: CASSLSFGTNTGELFF. The CDR3 DNA follows: TGTGCCAGCAGCTTAAGTTTTGGAACGAACACCGGGGAGCTGTTTTTT.

The rearrangement joins TRBV14 to TRBJ1-2; no clear D gene. The CDR3 length is 13 residues. The germline gives CDR1 SGHDN, CDR2 FVKESK. V was pared by 5 bases and J by 1 base, with 8 bases between. The CDR3 loop reads CASSARINYGYTF. CDR3 DNA: TGTGCCAGCAGCGCACGGATTAACTATGGCTACACCTTC.

The chain uses TRBV19 and TRBJ1-1, with D possibly matching TRBD1 (6 bases). Deletions cut 5 bases from V and 4 bases from J, with 23 bases between. Germline CDR1 reads LNHDA; CDR2 reads SQIVND (reference sequence). This CDR3 spans 17 amino acids. CDR3: CASSSFSNRVVSTEAFF. DNA of the CDR3: TGTGCCAGTAGTTCCTTCTCCAACAGGGTAGTTAGCACTGAAGCTTTCTTT.

This clone was detected only a few times. This chain connects TRBV6-8 to TRBJ1-5; 10 bases align to TRBD1. The J segment lost 5 bases and the V segment lost 7 bases, leaving 5 bases of the junction unmatched. CDR3 size: 14 residues. CDR1 and CDR2 (germline): MNHGY, SAAAGT. The CDR3 loop is CASTWDRGYQPQHF. CDR3 coding DNA: TGTGCCAGCACCTGGGACAGGGGCTATCAGCCCCAGCATTTT.